The rows below give T cell receptor beta chains drawn from one sample of a study of blood T cell repertoires in COVID-19. Sequenced by immunoSEQ multiplex PCR; TCRdb stores in-frame clones only, minus some. The sample includes 110,000 or so clones, 85% of them seen just once. The sequencing input was peripheral blood. The receptors were sampled from a human donor in a cohort sampled during active COVID-19. Each CDR3 is given with its conserved first and last residue. D genes are given only for firm matches. Size is omitted from some rows. Given values are once, few, many or a class for expanded clones.

J gene: TRBJ1-2
V gene: TRBV18
clone size: NA
D gene: NA
CDR3 DNA: TGTGCCAGCTCACCACTCTGGAGTGGACAGACCTATGGCTACACCTTC
CDR3 protein: CASSPLWSGQTYGYTF

J gene: TRBJ1-2
V gene: TRBV24-1
clone size: NA
D gene: TRBD1
CDR3 DNA: TGTGCCACCAGTGACCCAGGACAGGGTGAACACTATGGCTACACCTTC
CDR3 protein: CATSDPGQGEHYGYTF

J gene: TRBJ2-1
V gene: TRBV9
clone size: few
D gene: TRBD2
CDR3 DNA: TGTGCCAGCAGCGTAGGCGGGGGGGGCATCAACAATGAGCAGTTCTTC
CDR3 protein: CASSVGGGGINNEQFF

J gene: TRBJ1-5
V gene: TRBV6-2/TRBV6-3
clone size: NA
D gene: NA
CDR3 DNA: TGTGCCAGCAGTTATGGGCAGGGGAATCCGCCCCAGCATTTT
CDR3 protein: CASSYGQGNPPQHF

J gene: TRBJ2-3
V gene: TRBV5-1
clone size: NA
D gene: NA
CDR3 DNA: TGCGCCAGCAGCCGTATGAGGGCAGCTTCAGATACGCAGTATTTT
CDR3 protein: CASSRMRAASDTQYF

J gene: TRBJ1-6
V gene: TRBV6-6
clone size: once
D gene: NA
CDR3 DNA: TGTGCCAGCAGTATCGGGGGAAATTCACCCCTCCACTTT
CDR3 protein: CASSIGGNSPLHF

J gene: TRBJ1-5
V gene: TRBV7-9
clone size: few
D gene: TRBD1
CDR3 DNA: TGTGCCAGCAGCATGGGACAGGGAGCGGCTCAGCCCCAGCATTTT
CDR3 protein: CASSMGQGAAQPQHF

J gene: TRBJ1-5
V gene: TRBV19
clone size: NA
D gene: TRBD1
CDR3 DNA: TGTGCCAGTAGTCTTAGTGGACAGGGGGGACAGCCCCAGCATTTT
CDR3 protein: CASSLSGQGGQPQHF

J gene: TRBJ1-1
V gene: TRBV7-9
clone size: NA
D gene: NA
CDR3 DNA: TGTGCCAGCAGCTTAGTCTTGGTCCGAGGGGCTTTCTTT
CDR3 protein: CASSLVLVRGAFF

J gene: TRBJ1-1
V gene: TRBV3-1/TRBV3-2
clone size: NA
D gene: NA
CDR3 DNA: TGTGCCAGCAGCCTAGGCAGGGGAGACTCTGAAGCTTTCTTT
CDR3 protein: CASSLGRGDSEAFF

J gene: TRBJ2-1
V gene: TRBV11-2
clone size: once
D gene: NA
CDR3 DNA: TGTGCCAGCAGCCCCGGCCCACTTAGGGGGTTCTTC
CDR3 protein: CASSPGPLRGFF

J gene: TRBJ1-3
V gene: TRBV6-6
clone size: NA
D gene: NA
CDR3 DNA: TGTGCCAGCAGTTACGGGGGAGGGAGGGGTGGAAACACCATATATTTT
CDR3 protein: CASSYGGGRGGNTIYF

J gene: TRBJ2-1
V gene: TRBV6-6
clone size: once
D gene: TRBD1
CDR3 DNA: TGTGCCAGCAGTTCCGGACAGGGGGCTAACAATGAGCAGTTCTTC
CDR3 protein: CASSSGQGANNEQFF

J gene: TRBJ2-5
V gene: TRBV25-1
clone size: NA
D gene: NA
CDR3 DNA: TGTGCCAGCAGTTCAGTAACACCATACCGAGAGACCCAGTACTTC
CDR3 protein: CASSSVTPYRETQYF

J gene: TRBJ1-1
V gene: TRBV6-6
clone size: NA
D gene: TRBD1
CDR3 DNA: TGTGCCAGCAGTCGGGGGACAGGGGGCGCAAGGACTGAAGCTTTCTTT
CDR3 protein: CASSRGTGGARTEAFF

J gene: TRBJ1-5
V gene: TRBV7-2
clone size: NA
D gene: NA
CDR3 DNA: TGTGCCAGCAGCAAGGACAGCCGCAATCAGCCCCAGCATTTT
CDR3 protein: CASSKDSRNQPQHF

J gene: TRBJ2-1
V gene: TRBV12-3/TRBV12-4
clone size: NA
D gene: NA
CDR3 DNA: TGTGCCAGCAGTTCCCTTCTTCGCGATGAGCAGTTCTTC
CDR3 protein: CASSSLLRDEQFF

J gene: TRBJ1-2
V gene: TRBV19
clone size: NA
D gene: TRBD1
CDR3 DNA: TGTGCCAGCAGCGGACAGGGCTGGAACTATGGCTACACCTTC
CDR3 protein: CASSGQGWNYGYTF

J gene: TRBJ1-6
V gene: TRBV2
clone size: NA
D gene: TRBD1
CDR3 DNA: TGTGCCAGCAGGGCCGGGACAGGATCACCCCTCCACTTT
CDR3 protein: CASRAGTGSPLHF

J gene: TRBJ2-1
V gene: TRBV11-3
clone size: NA
D gene: NA
CDR3 DNA: TGTGCCAGCAGCTTATCCAGAAACAATGAGCAGTTCTTC
CDR3 protein: CASSLSRNNEQFF

J gene: TRBJ2-3
V gene: TRBV11-3
clone size: NA
D gene: TRBD2
CDR3 DNA: TGTGCCAGCAGCTCACGGGGGGGCCAAGCAGATACGCAGTATTTT
CDR3 protein: CASSSRGGQADTQYF

J gene: TRBJ1-1
V gene: TRBV6-2/TRBV6-3
clone size: NA
D gene: NA
CDR3 DNA: TGTGCCAGCAGTTACTCGGCCGAAGCTTTCTTT
CDR3 protein: CASSYSAEAFF

J gene: TRBJ1-3
V gene: TRBV5-1
clone size: NA
D gene: NA
CDR3 DNA: TGCGCCAGCAGCTTGGAGACGGGAAGCACCATATATTTT
CDR3 protein: CASSLETGSTIYF

J gene: TRBJ2-7
V gene: TRBV6-1
clone size: NA
D gene: NA
CDR3 DNA: TGTGCCAGCAGTGAAAGGGTGGAGGCCTACGAGCAGTACTTC
CDR3 protein: CASSERVEAYEQYF

J gene: TRBJ1-4
V gene: TRBV6-6
clone size: few
D gene: NA
CDR3 DNA: TGTGCCAGCAGTCCCGCAGAGGGAAAACTGTTTTTT
CDR3 protein: CASSPAEGKLFF

J gene: TRBJ1-5
V gene: TRBV6-2/TRBV6-3
clone size: NA
D gene: TRBD1
CDR3 DNA: TGTGCCAGCAGTCCCGGGACAGGGGGCCCTTATAGCAATCAGCCCCAGCATTTT
CDR3 protein: CASSPGTGGPYSNQPQHF

J gene: TRBJ2-1
V gene: TRBV5-4
clone size: NA
D gene: TRBD2
CDR3 DNA: TGTGCCAGCAGCACAAGGACTAGCGGGGTTAATGAGCAGTTCTTC
CDR3 protein: CASSTRTSGVNEQFF

J gene: TRBJ1-5
V gene: TRBV6-5
clone size: NA
D gene: TRBD1
CDR3 DNA: TGTGCCAGCATTACTGACAGGGGCAATCAGCCCCAGCATTTT
CDR3 protein: CASITDRGNQPQHF

J gene: TRBJ2-7
V gene: TRBV4-3
clone size: NA
D gene: NA
CDR3 DNA: TGCGCCAGCAGGAATTCCAGGGATGGGGCCTACGAGCAGTACTTC
CDR3 protein: CASRNSRDGAYEQYF

J gene: TRBJ1-2
V gene: TRBV6-5
clone size: once
D gene: NA
CDR3 DNA: TGTGCCAGCAGGGACACGGTAAACTATGGCTACACCTTC
CDR3 protein: CASRDTVNYGYTF

J gene: TRBJ2-2
V gene: TRBV19
clone size: NA
D gene: TRBD1
CDR3 DNA: TGTGCCAGTAGTAAAGGACAGGGGGCGATCGGGGAGCTGTTTTTT
CDR3 protein: CASSKGQGAIGELFF

J gene: TRBJ1-4
V gene: TRBV25-1
clone size: NA
D gene: TRBD1
CDR3 DNA: TGTGCCAGCAGTGGGTTGGGACAGGTTGAAAAACTGTTTTTT
CDR3 protein: CASSGLGQVEKLFF

J gene: TRBJ1-2
V gene: TRBV5-6
clone size: once
D gene: NA
CDR3 DNA: TGTGCCAGCAGCTTGGCTGGGGGCGGCTACACCTTC
CDR3 protein: CASSLAGGGYTF

J gene: TRBJ2-2
V gene: TRBV6-6
clone size: NA
D gene: NA
CDR3 DNA: TGTGCCAGCAGAAGAGGGCAGGCACACCTCAGCGGGGAGCTGTTTTTT
CDR3 protein: CASRRGQAHLSGELFF

J gene: TRBJ2-1
V gene: TRBV21-1
clone size: NA
D gene: NA
CDR3 DNA: TGTGCCAGCAGCAAAGCTAGTTTGGATGAGCAGTTCTTC
CDR3 protein: CASSKASLDEQFF

J gene: TRBJ2-3
V gene: TRBV9
clone size: NA
D gene: TRBD2
CDR3 DNA: TGTGCCAGCAGCGTAGGGCTAGCGGGGGGCACAATCACAGATACGCAGTATTTT
CDR3 protein: CASSVGLAGGTITDTQYF

J gene: TRBJ2-3
V gene: TRBV24-1
clone size: NA
D gene: TRBD1
CDR3 DNA: TGTGCCACCAGTGATGCGACAGGGGGCACAGATACGCAGTATTTT
CDR3 protein: CATSDATGGTDTQYF

J gene: TRBJ2-2
V gene: TRBV5-1
clone size: once
D gene: TRBD2
CDR3 DNA: TGCGCCAGCAGCTTGGCCTGGGGGAGGGGCACCGGGGAGCTGTTTTTT
CDR3 protein: CASSLAWGRGTGELFF

J gene: TRBJ1-2
V gene: TRBV6-5
clone size: NA
D gene: NA
CDR3 DNA: TGTGCCAGCAGTTACGGGGGGTTGCCGTATGGCTACACCTTC
CDR3 protein: CASSYGGLPYGYTF

J gene: TRBJ2-3
V gene: TRBV5-1
clone size: NA
D gene: TRBD2
CDR3 DNA: TGCGCCAGCAGGGGACTAGCGGGGACTAGCACAGATACGCAGTATTTT
CDR3 protein: CASRGLAGTSTDTQYF

J gene: TRBJ2-7
V gene: TRBV27
clone size: NA
D gene: NA
CDR3 DNA: TGTGCCAGCAGTTTGACAGCCGTCAGCTCCTACGAGCAGTACTTC
CDR3 protein: CASSLTAVSSYEQYF

J gene: TRBJ2-1
V gene: TRBV30
clone size: once
D gene: TRBD2
CDR3 DNA: TGTGCCTGGAGTGTGGTCTCGGGGGGGGCGGGGGAGCAGTTCTTC
CDR3 protein: CAWSVVSGGAGEQFF